What follows are 10 T cell receptor beta chains derived from one specimen sequenced in a study of PD-1 blockade in classical Hodgkin lymphoma. Measured with immunoSEQ multiplex PCR; TCRdb has only the in-frame clones, and not every one. The table has 100,000 to 130,000 clones, 80% to 90% seen once; the top ten hold nearly 20%. All trial patients relapsed after autologous stem cell transplantation. The sequencing here drew on peripheral blood mononuclear cells (PBMCs), taken before the second cycle of nivolumab. These receptors came from a human donor with classical Hodgkin lymphoma.

The chain uses TRBV6-4 and TRBJ2-3; D is undetermined. V was trimmed by 2 bases and J by 9 bases, leaving 9 bases between them. Germline V lookup: CDR1 MRHNA, CDR2 SNTAGT. The CDR3 spans 12 residues. The CDR3 sequence: CASSDTVSTQYF. The CDR3, as DNA: TGTGCCAGCAGTGACACGGTCAGCACGCAGTATTTT.

This sequence joins TRBV10-2 and TRBJ2-3; possible D gene TRBD1, 6 bases. This CDR3 spans 18 amino acids. CDR1 WSHSY and CDR2 SAAADI come from the germline V gene. Trimming pared 3 bases from V and 2 bases from J, leaving 21 bases between. In DNA form, the CDR3 reads TGCGCCAGCAGTGACACATACAGGGTCCCTTACCCCACAGATACGCAGTATTTT. Translating it yields CASSDTYRVPYPTDTQYF.

The chain combines TRBV23-1 with TRBJ2-3; TRBD1 agrees at 7 bases. TRBV23-1 is designated an ORF whose function remains uncertain. This CDR3 region has 17 residues. The J segment lost 0 bases and the V segment lost 4 bases, leaving 10 bases of the junction unmatched. CDR3 amino acids: CASSPDHRGPSTDTQYF. The CDR3 DNA sequence: TGCGCCAGCAGTCCGGACCACAGGGGACCTAGCACAGATACGCAGTATTTT.

This chain connects TRBV4-2 to TRBJ2-7, with 9 bases fitting TRBD2. The CDR3 is 16 residues long. Trimming removed 4 bases from V and 0 bases from J; junction bases left unmatched: 7. Per the germline V gene, CDR1 is LGHNA and CDR2 is YNFKEQ. The CDR3 DNA reads as TGTGCCAGCAGCCCCAGAGCGGGAGGCCTCTCCTACGAGCAGTACTTC. Translating gives CASSPRAGGLSYEQYF.

CDR3 nucleotide sequence: TGTGCCAGCAGTGAGGGAGGGGCGAACACTGAAGCTTTCTTT. Translated, it gives CASSEGGANTEAFF. V gene TRBV6-1 combines with J gene TRBJ1-1, with a possible D match to TRBD1 (5 bases). The germline V and J ends were trimmed by 3 bases and 1 base, with 9 bases remaining between them. CDR3 size: 14 residues. Germline V gives CDR1 MNHNS, CDR2 SASEGT.

In nucleotides, the CDR3 is TGTGCCAGCAGCTTATCGCTTGGCTCCTACAATGAGCAGTTCTTC. It is translated as CASSLSLGSYNEQFF. V and J are TRBV7-6 and TRBJ2-1; D is unresolved. V shed 2 bases and J shed 0 bases, with 8 bases lying between them. The germline V gene has CDR1 SGHVS and CDR2 FNYEAQ. This CDR3 spans 15 amino acids.

The chain recombines TRBV27 with TRBJ1-2; a possible D gene is TRBD1 (6 bases). Germline CDR1 MNHEY, CDR2 SMNVEV (reference sequence). The CDR3 runs to 14 residues. V lost 5 bases and J lost 7, with 17 bases in between. In DNA form, the CDR3 reads TGTGCCAGCAGTATATATTGGGGGGCCGGTGGCTACACCTTC. Protein product: CASSIYWGAGGYTF.

The genes are TRBV5-6 and TRBJ2-7; 10 bases align to TRBD1. V trimming: 4 bases; J trimming: 4 bases; junction bases outside the gene matches: 11. CDR3 size: 16 residues. Germline CDR1 SGHDT, CDR2 YYEEEE. The CDR3 bases are TGTGCCAGCAGCGTAGTGGGACAGGGGAATTGGTACGAGCAGTACTTC. It yields the protein CASSVVGQGNWYEQYF.

This clone showed up just once. CDR3 DNA sequence: TGTGCCAGCAGCTTGGGACAGGGTAACAATCAGCCCCAGCATTTT. It specifies CASSLGQGNNQPQHF. The chain combines TRBV11-1 with TRBJ1-5, with 9 positions matching TRBD1. With V trimmed by 3 bases and J by 3 bases, 3 bases remained unmatched. This CDR3 is 15 amino acids long. CDR1 SGHAT and CDR2 FQDESV come from the germline V gene (reference sequence).

The chain employs TRBV7-2 and TRBJ2-1; D not resolved. The CDR3 consists of 15 residues. V lost 3 bases to trimming and J lost 2 bases, with 11 bases between them. The germline CDR1 and CDR2 sequences are SGHTA and FQGNSA. The CDR3 sequence: CASSFASSAYNEQFF. For the CDR3, the DNA is TGTGCCAGCAGCTTCGCATCCTCGGCCTACAATGAGCAGTTCTTC.